This T cell receptor (beta chain) was recorded in a study of beta chain features in type 1 diabetes. Findings and caveats of the study: Among patients with Type 1 diabetes, TCRB CDR3s were moderately but significantly shorter in every one of the four CD4+ subsets. The similarity of naive, central memory and Treg TCRB repertoires appeared greater among patients than among healthy donors.

Every isolated RNA sample was fully reverse transcribed, so sequencing captured expressed TCRB transcripts. Mean read depth for naive, central memory and regulatory T cell samples was 3.5 million or so reads. Assay used: immunoSEQ multiplex PCR; TCRdb lists only in-frame clones, some missing. Here the sample spans under 250,000 clones, approximately 10% being singletons. Isolation of CD4+ naive, central memory, regulatory and stem cell-like memory cells was achieved by sorting via CD45RO/CCR7/CD25/CD127/CD95/CD27. Details on this clone: Its antigen remains unidentified.

The clonotype originates from a man aged 18 to 29 in good health. The sequencing sample was made of central memory CD4+ T cells from blood.

CDR3 amino acids: CASSLYQLPGPYNEQFF. The CDR3 DNA sequence: TGTGCCAGCAGCTTATACCAGCTTCCGGGGCCCTACAATGAGCAGTTCTTC. The V gene is TRBV7-6, the J gene TRBJ2-1; the D call may be TRBD1 or TRBD2 (5 bases each). This CDR3 has 17 residues. V lost 2 bases to trimming and J lost 2 bases, with 16 bases between them. The germline V gene encodes CDR1 SGHVS and CDR2 FNYEAQ.